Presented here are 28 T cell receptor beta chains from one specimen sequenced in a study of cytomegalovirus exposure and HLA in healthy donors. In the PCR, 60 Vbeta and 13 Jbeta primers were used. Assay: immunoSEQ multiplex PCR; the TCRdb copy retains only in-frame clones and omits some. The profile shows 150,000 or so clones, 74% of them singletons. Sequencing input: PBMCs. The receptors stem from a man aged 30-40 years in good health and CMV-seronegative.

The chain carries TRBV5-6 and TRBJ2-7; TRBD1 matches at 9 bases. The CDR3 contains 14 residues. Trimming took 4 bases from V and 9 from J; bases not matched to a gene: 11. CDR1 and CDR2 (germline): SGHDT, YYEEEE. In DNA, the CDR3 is TGTGCCAGCAGCCTGGGGACAGGGTTCTTTGGGCAGTACTTC. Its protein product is CASSLGTGFFGQYF.

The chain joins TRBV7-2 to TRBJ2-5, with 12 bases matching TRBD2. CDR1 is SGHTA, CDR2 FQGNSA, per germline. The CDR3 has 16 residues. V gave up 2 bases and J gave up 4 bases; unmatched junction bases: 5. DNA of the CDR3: TGTGCCAGCAGCTTACCGACTAGCGGGGGACCAGAGACCCAGTACTTC. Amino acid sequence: CASSLPTSGGPETQYF.

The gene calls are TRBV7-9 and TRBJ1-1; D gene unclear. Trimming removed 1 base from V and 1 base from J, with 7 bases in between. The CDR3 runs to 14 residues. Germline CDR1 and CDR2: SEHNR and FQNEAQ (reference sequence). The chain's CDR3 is CASSLGAENTEAFF. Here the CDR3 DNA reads TGTGCCAGCAGCTTAGGGGCAGAGAACACTGAAGCTTTCTTT.

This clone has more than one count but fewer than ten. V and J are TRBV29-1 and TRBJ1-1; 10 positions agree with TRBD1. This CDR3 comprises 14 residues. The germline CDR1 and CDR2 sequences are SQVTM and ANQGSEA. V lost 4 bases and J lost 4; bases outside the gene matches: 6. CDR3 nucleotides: TGCAGCGTTGTTGACAGGGGGCTCGGCACTGAAGCTTTCTTT. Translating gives CSVVDRGLGTEAFF.

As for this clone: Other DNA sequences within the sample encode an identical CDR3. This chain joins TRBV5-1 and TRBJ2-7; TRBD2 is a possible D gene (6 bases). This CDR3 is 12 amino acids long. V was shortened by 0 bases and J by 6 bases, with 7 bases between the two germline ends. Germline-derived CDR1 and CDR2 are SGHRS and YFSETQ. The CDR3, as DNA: TGCGCCAGCAGCTTGGTGGGGGGCGAGCAGTACTTC. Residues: CASSLVGGEQYF.

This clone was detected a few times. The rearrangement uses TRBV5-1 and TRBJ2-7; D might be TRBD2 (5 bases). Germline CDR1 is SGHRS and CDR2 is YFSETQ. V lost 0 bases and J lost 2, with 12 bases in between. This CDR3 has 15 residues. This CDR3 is CASSLAGETAYEQYF. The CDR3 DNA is TGCGCCAGCAGCTTGGCCGGGGAAACTGCCTACGAGCAGTACTTC. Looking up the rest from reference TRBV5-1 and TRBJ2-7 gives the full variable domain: KAGVTQTPRYLIKTRGQQVTLSCSPISGHRSVSWYQQTPGQGLQFLFEYFSETQRNKGNFPGRFSGRQFSNSRSEMNVSTLELGDSALYLCASSLAGETAYEQYFGPGTRLTVT.

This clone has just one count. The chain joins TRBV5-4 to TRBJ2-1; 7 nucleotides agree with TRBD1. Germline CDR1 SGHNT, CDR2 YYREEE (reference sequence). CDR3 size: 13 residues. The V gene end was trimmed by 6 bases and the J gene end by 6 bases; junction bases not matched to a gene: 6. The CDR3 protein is CASTQQGSNEQFF. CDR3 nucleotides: TGTGCCAGCACCCAACAGGGGAGCAATGAGCAGTTCTTC.

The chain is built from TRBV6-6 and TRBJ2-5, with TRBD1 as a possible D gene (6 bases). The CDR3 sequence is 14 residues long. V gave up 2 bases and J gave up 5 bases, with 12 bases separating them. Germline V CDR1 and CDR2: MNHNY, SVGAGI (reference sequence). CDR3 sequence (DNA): TGTGCCAGCAGTTACCTGATGCAGGGGGAGACCCAGTACTTC. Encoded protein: CASSYLMQGETQYF.

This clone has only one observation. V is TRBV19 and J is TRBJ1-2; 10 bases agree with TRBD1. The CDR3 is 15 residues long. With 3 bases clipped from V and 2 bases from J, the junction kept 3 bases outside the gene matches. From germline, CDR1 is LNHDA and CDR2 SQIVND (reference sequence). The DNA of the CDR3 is TGTGCCAGTAGTATTGGGACAGGGGCCAACTATGGCTACACCTTC. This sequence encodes CASSIGTGANYGYTF.

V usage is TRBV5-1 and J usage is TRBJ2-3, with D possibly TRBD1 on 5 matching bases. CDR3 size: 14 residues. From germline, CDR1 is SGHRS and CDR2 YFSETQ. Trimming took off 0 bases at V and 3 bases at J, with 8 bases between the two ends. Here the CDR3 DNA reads TGCGCCAGCAGCTTGGGACAGTTTACAGATACGCAGTATTTT. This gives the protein CASSLGQFTDTQYF.

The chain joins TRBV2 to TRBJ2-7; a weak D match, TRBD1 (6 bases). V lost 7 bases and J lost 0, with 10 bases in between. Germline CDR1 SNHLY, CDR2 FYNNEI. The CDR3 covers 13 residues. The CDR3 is CASTLDSSYEQYF. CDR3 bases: TGTGCCAGCACCCTGGACAGCTCCTACGAGCAGTACTTC.

DNA of the CDR3: TGTGCCAGCAGTCTACTCAGGGATGTCAAAAACATTCAGTACTTC. Amino acid sequence: CASSLLRDVKNIQYF. The chain couples TRBV6-4 to TRBJ2-4; D is possibly TRBD1 (5 bases). The germline V and J ends were trimmed by 5 bases and 3 bases, with 14 bases remaining between them. Per the germline V gene, CDR1 is MRHNA and CDR2 is SNTAGT. This CDR3 has 15 residues.

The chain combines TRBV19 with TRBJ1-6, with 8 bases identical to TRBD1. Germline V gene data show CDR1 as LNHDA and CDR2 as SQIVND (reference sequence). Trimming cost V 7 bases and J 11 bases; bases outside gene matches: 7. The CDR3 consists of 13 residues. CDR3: CASKQGAGPPLHF. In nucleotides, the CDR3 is TGTGCCAGTAAGCAGGGGGCCGGGCCACCCCTCCACTTT.

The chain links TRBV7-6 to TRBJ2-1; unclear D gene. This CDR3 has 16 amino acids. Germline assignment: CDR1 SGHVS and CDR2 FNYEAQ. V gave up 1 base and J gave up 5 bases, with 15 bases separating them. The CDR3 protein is CASSLGGLLADNEQFF. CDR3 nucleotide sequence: TGTGCCAGCAGCTTAGGAGGTCTGCTGGCCGACAATGAGCAGTTCTTC.

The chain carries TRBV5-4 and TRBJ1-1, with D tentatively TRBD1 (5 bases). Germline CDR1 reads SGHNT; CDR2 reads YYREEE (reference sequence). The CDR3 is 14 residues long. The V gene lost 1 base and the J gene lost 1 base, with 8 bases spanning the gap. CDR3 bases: TGTGCCAGCAGCTTGAGTCAGGGGAACACTGAAGCTTTCTTT. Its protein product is CASSLSQGNTEAFF.

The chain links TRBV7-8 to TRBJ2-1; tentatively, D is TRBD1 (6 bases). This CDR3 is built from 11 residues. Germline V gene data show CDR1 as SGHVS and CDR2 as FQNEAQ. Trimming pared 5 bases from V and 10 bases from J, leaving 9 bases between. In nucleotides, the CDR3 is TGTGCCAGCAGCCCCGACAGGGAGCAGTTCTTC. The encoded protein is CASSPDREQFF.

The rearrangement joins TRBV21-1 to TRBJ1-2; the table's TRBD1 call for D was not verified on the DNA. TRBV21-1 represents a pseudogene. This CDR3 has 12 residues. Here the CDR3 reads CASSCKGDGYTF. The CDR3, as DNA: TGTGCCAGCAGCTGTAAAGGGGATGGCTACACCTTC.

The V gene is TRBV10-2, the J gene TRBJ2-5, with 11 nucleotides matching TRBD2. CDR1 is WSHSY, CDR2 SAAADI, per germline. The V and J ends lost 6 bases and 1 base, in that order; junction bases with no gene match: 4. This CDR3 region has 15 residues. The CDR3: CASSDTSGGQETQYF. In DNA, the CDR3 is TGCGCCAGCAGCGACACTAGCGGGGGCCAAGAGACCCAGTACTTC.

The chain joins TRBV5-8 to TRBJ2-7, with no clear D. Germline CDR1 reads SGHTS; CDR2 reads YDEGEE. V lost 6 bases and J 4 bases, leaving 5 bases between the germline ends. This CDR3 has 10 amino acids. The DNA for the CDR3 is TGTGCCAGCAACCGGTACGAGCAGTACTTC. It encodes CASNRYEQYF.

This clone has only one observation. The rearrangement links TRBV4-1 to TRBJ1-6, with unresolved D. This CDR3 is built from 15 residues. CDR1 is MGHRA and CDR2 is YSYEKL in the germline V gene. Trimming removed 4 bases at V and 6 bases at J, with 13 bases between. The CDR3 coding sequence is TGCGCCAGCAGCCTCCGCAGGAGGTTTAATTCACCCCTCCACTTT. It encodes CASSLRRRFNSPLHF.

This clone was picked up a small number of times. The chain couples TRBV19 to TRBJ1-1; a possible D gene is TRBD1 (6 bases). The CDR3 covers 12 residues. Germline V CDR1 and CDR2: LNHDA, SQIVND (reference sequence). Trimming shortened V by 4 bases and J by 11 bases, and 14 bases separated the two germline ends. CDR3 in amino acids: CASSTGTLGAFF. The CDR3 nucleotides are TGTGCCAGTAGTACCGGGACATTGGGGGCTTTCTTT. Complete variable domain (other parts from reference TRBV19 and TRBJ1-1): DGGITQSPKYLFRKEGQNVTLSCEQNLNHDAMYWYRQDPGQGLRLIYYSQIVNDFQKGDIAEGYSVSREKKESFPLTVTSAQKNPTAFYLCASSTGTLGAFFGQGTRLTVV.

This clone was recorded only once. This CDR3 reads CASSPTGRATEAFF. The CDR3 DNA follows: TGTGCCAGCAGCCCGACAGGGCGGGCCACTGAAGCTTTCTTT. The chain uses TRBV14 and TRBJ1-1, with TRBD1 matching 7 bases. The CDR3 is 14 amino acids. V shed 4 bases, J shed 4 bases, and the junction held 6 bases outside the gene matches. Per the germline V gene, CDR1 is SGHDN and CDR2 is FVKESK.

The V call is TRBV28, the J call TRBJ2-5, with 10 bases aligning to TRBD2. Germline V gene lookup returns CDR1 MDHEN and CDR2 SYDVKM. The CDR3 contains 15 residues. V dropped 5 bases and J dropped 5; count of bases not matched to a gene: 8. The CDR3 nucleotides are TGTGCCAGCAGTGGCTCGAGCGGGGGGGCCGAGACCCAGTACTTC. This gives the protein CASSGSSGGAETQYF.

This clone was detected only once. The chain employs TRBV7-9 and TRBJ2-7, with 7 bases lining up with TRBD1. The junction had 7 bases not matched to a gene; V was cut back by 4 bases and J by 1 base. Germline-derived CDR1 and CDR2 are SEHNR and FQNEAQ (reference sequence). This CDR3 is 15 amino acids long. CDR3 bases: TGTGCCAGCAGCTCCCGGGACAGTAGTTCCTACGAGCAGTACTTC. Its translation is CASSSRDSSSYEQYF.

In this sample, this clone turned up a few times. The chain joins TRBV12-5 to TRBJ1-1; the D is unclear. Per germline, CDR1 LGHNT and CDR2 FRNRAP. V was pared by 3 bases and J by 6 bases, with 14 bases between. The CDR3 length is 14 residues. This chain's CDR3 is CASGLEGVSPEAFF. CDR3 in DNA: TGTGCTAGTGGTTTAGAGGGCGTGAGTCCTGAAGCTTTCTTT.

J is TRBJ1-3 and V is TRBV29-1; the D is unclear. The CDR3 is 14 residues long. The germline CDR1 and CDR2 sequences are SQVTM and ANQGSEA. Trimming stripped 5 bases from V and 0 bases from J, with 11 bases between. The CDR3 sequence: CSVRDEHSGNTIYF. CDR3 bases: TGCAGCGTTCGGGATGAACACTCTGGAAACACCATATATTTT. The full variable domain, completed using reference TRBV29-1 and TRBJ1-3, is SAVISQKPSRDICQRGTSLTIQCQVDSQVTMMFWYRQQPGQSLTLIATANQGSEATYESGFVIDKFPISRPNLTFSTLTVSNMSPEDSSIYLCSVRDEHSGNTIYFGEGSWLTVV.

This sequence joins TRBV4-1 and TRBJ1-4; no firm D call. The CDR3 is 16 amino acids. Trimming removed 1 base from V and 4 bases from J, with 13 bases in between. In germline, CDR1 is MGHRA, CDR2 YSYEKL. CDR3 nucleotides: TGCGCCAGCAGCCAAGTGGGAGGAGGGTTTAATGAAAAACTGTTTTTT. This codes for CASSQVGGGFNEKLFF.

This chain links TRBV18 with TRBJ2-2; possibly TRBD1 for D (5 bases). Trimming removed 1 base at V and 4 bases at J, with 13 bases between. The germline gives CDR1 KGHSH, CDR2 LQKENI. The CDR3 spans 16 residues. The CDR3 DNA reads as TGTGCCAGCTCACCACAGCGACAGCCCGGCACCGGGGAGCTGTTTTTT. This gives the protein CASSPQRQPGTGELFF.